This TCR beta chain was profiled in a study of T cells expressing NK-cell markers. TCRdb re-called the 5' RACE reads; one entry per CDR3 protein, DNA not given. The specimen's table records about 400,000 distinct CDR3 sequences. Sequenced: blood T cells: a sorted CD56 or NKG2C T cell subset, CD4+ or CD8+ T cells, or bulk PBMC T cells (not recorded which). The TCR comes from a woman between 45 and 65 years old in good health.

CDR3 region: CAISGKDTYNSPLHF. The rearrangement joins TRBV10-3 to TRBJ1-6. CDR1 and CDR2 (germline): ENHRY, SYGVKD. This CDR3 is 15 amino acids long.